The rows below give T cell receptor beta chains drawn from one sample of a study of blood T cell repertoires in COVID-19. TCRdb keeps only in-frame clones here, not all; method: immunoSEQ multiplex PCR. This table has approximately 240,000 clones, around four fifths appearing once. Sequenced: peripheral blood. The receptors originated from an elderly woman with active or convalescent COVID-19. CDR3s include the opening cysteine and the closing phenylalanine or tryptophan. A D gene is named only where the DNA matches it firmly. Where a row states a size, it is once, few, many or the class of an expanded clone; other rows omit it.

v_gene,d_gene,j_gene,abundance,CDR3aa,CDR3nt
TRBV12-3/TRBV12-4,-,TRBJ1-1,-,CASSPYKSVSAFF,TGTGCCAGCAGTCCCTACAAGAGCGTGAGCGCTTTCTTT
TRBV3-1/TRBV3-2,TRBD1,TRBJ2-7,-,CASSQDPIPEDRGPYEQYF,TGTGCCAGCAGCCAAGATCCAATACCCGAGGACAGGGGCCCCTACGAGCAGTACTTC
TRBV6-1,TRBD2,TRBJ2-7,-,CASSGTSGGAGRYEQYF,TGTGCCAGCAGTGGAACTAGCGGGGGGGCGGGCCGCTACGAGCAGTACTTC
TRBV7-9,TRBD2,TRBJ2-1,-,CASSLLAGDSSYNEQFF,TGTGCCAGCAGCTTATTAGCGGGGGATAGCTCCTACAATGAGCAGTTCTTC
TRBV6-2/TRBV6-3,TRBD2,TRBJ2-5,-,CASSWTSGRAGETQYF,TGTGCCAGCAGCTGGACTAGCGGGAGGGCCGGGGAGACCCAGTACTTC
TRBV5-1,-,TRBJ2-7,few,CASSPTSGAYEQYF,TGCGCCAGCAGTCCGACTAGTGGAGCTTACGAGCAGTACTTC
TRBV30,-,TRBJ1-2,few,CASLKAGSTPNYGYTF,TGTGCCAGCCTAAAAGCGGGTTCCACCCCTAACTATGGCTACACCTTC
TRBV7-9,-,TRBJ2-4,-,CASSPTLLAKNIQYF,TGTGCCAGCAGCCCTACGCTCCTAGCCAAAAACATTCAGTACTTC
TRBV7-2,TRBD2,TRBJ2-7,-,CASSVYGTSGKGGYEQYF,TGTGCCAGCAGCGTTTATGGGACTAGCGGGAAGGGGGGCTACGAGCAGTACTTC
TRBV5-1,-,TRBJ2-7,-,CASSFDGSSYEQYF,TGCGCCAGCAGCTTTGACGGGAGCTCCTACGAGCAGTACTTC
TRBV5-6,TRBD1,TRBJ2-5,once,CASSLPQGASWETQYF,TGTGCCAGCAGCTTACCACAGGGGGCTTCATGGGAGACCCAGTACTTC
TRBV10-3,-,TRBJ1-4,once,CAISEGNRVNEKLFF,TGTGCCATCAGTGAGGGGAACAGGGTCAATGAAAAACTGTTTTTT
TRBV6-2/TRBV6-3,TRBD2,TRBJ2-1,-,CASSYSGLASTGEQFF,TGTGCCAGCAGTTACTCTGGACTAGCGTCCACGGGGGAGCAGTTCTTC
TRBV23-1,TRBD1,TRBJ2-7,-,CARGPTGGPYEQYF,TGCGCCAGAGGTCCAACAGGGGGCCCCTACGAGCAGTACTTC
TRBV28,TRBD2,TRBJ2-5,-,CASIPGGGVGETQYF,TGTGCCAGCATACCGGGCGGGGGGGTCGGAGAGACCCAGTACTTC
TRBV9,-,TRBJ2-7,-,CASSVGPGGTYEQYF,TGTGCCAGCAGCGTAGGCCCGGGGGGCACCTACGAGCAGTACTTC
TRBV4-3,TRBD2,TRBJ2-2,-,CASSQELAGLTGELFF,TGCGCCAGCAGCCAAGAACTAGCGGGCCTCACCGGGGAGCTGTTTTTT
TRBV5-4,TRBD2,TRBJ2-5,-,CASSLRRLAGQETQYF,TGTGCCAGCAGCTTGCGAAGGCTAGCGGGACAAGAGACCCAGTACTTC
TRBV11-1,TRBD1,TRBJ2-3,-,CASSRDRGRSDTQYF,TGTGCCAGCAGCCGGGACAGGGGGCGTTCAGATACGCAGTATTTT
TRBV19,-,TRBJ2-1,-,CASSTQWGAYNEQFF,TGTGCCAGTAGTACTCAATGGGGGGCCTACAATGAGCAGTTCTTC
TRBV6-2/TRBV6-3,TRBD2,TRBJ2-5,-,CASSRGTSTSGRALGETQYF,TGTGCCAGCAGTCGGGGGACGTCGACTAGCGGGAGGGCCCTCGGAGAGACCCAGTACTTC
TRBV6-5,TRBD1,TRBJ1-1,-,CASSYRGQGDTEAFF,TGTGCCAGCAGTTACCGGGGACAGGGAGACACTGAAGCTTTCTTT
TRBV11-3,TRBD1,TRBJ1-1,-,CASSFRQGDTEAFF,TGTGCCAGCAGCTTCAGACAGGGGGACACTGAAGCTTTCTTT
TRBV30,-,TRBJ1-5,-,CAWGNEGNQPQHF,TGTGCCTGGGGGAATGAGGGCAATCAGCCCCAGCATTTT
TRBV18,-,TRBJ2-3,-,CASSPRLDPGDTQYF,TGTGCCAGCTCACCGAGGCTAGATCCGGGAGATACGCAGTATTTT
TRBV18,TRBD2,TRBJ2-4,-,CASSPPGLAENIQYF,TGTGCCAGCTCACCACCGGGACTAGCGGAAAACATTCAGTACTTC
TRBV19,TRBD2,TRBJ2-3,-,CASTELATPTDTQYF,TGTGCCAGTACCGAACTAGCGACCCCCACAGATACGCAGTATTTT
TRBV25-1,-,TRBJ2-7,-,CASSTTQLKQYF,TGTGCCAGCAGTACTACCCAACTCAAGCAGTACTTC
TRBV11-3,TRBD2,TRBJ2-7,-,CASSPRLAHLGEQYF,TGTGCCAGCAGCCCAAGACTAGCTCACCTGGGCGAGCAGTACTTC
TRBV5-1,-,TRBJ1-6,-,CASSLVDNNSPLHF,TGCGCCAGCAGCTTGGTAGACAATAATTCACCCCTCCACTTT
TRBV6-6,-,TRBJ1-1,-,CASSSGGLGNTEAFF,TGTGCCAGCAGCTCTGGCGGTCTTGGGAACACTGAAGCTTTCTTT
TRBV28,TRBD1,TRBJ2-7,-,CASIGRDRKAYEQYF,TGTGCCAGCATAGGCCGGGACAGAAAAGCCTACGAGCAGTACTTC
TRBV7-2,TRBD1,TRBJ2-1,few,CASSLMGQGKYNEQFF,TGTGCCAGCAGCTTAATGGGACAGGGGAAATACAATGAGCAGTTCTTC
TRBV9,-,TRBJ2-3,-,CASSVDFLTDTQYF,TGTGCCAGCAGCGTAGACTTTCTCACAGATACGCAGTATTTT
TRBV2,TRBD2,TRBJ2-5,-,CASKLRGLAGGETQYF,TGTGCCAGCAAGCTAAGGGGACTAGCGGGAGGGGAGACCCAGTACTTC
TRBV11-1,TRBD2,TRBJ2-2,-,CASSLFSGRTSGELFF,TGTGCCAGCAGCTTATTCAGCGGGAGGACAAGCGGGGAGCTGTTTTTT
TRBV5-5,TRBD2,TRBJ2-7,-,CASSPPLGRGGEQYF,TGTGCCAGCAGCCCCCCGTTGGGACGGGGGGGGGAGCAGTACTTC
TRBV3-1/TRBV3-2,-,TRBJ1-1,few,CASSRLGTEAFF,TGTGCCAGCAGCCGGCTTGGTACTGAAGCTTTCTTT
TRBV2,-,TRBJ1-6,-,CASTSGQLSSPLHF,TGTGCCAGCACTTCCGGACAACTGTCTTCACCCCTCCACTTT
TRBV7-9,-,TRBJ2-1,-,CASSLRGLGEQFF,TGTGCCAGCAGCTTAAGGGGTCTCGGTGAGCAGTTCTTC
TRBV4-2,-,TRBJ2-1,-,CASSQEATGEQFF,TGTGCCAGCAGCCAAGAGGCCACGGGTGAGCAGTTCTTC
TRBV6-6,-,TRBJ2-2,-,CASGRDTANTGELFF,TGTGCCAGTGGCCGGGACACCGCGAACACCGGGGAGCTGTTTTTT
TRBV28,TRBD1,TRBJ1-2,-,CASSPPTGAGYGYTF,TGTGCCAGCAGTCCCCCCACAGGGGCTGGCTATGGCTACACCTTC
TRBV25-1,-,TRBJ1-1,-,CASSENGIRRHTEAFF,TGTGCCAGCAGTGAAAATGGGATCCGGAGGCACACTGAAGCTTTCTTT
TRBV27,TRBD1,TRBJ1-4,-,CASSGQGLNEKLFF,TGTGCCAGCAGCGGACAGGGACTGAATGAAAAACTGTTTTTT
TRBV28,TRBD1,TRBJ1-4,-,CASSGGGQGGEKLFF,TGTGCCAGCAGCGGGGGAGGACAGGGAGGTGAAAAACTGTTTTTT
TRBV5-1,-,TRBJ1-1,-,CASSPRSGVGIEAFF,TGCGCCAGCAGCCCCCGGTCAGGGGTAGGGATTGAAGCTTTCTTT
TRBV10-3,-,TRBJ2-2,-,CAISESWFGTGELFF,TGTGCCATCAGTGAGTCGTGGTTCGGCACCGGGGAGCTGTTTTTT